This T cell receptor (beta chain) was obtained from a study of cytomegalovirus exposure and HLA in healthy donors. General study results and limits: The CMV antigen specificity of a few CMV-associated chains was confirmed through in vitro analysis. In a later analysis, compared with equally common non-associated chains, HLA-associated beta chains were more expanded. In a later analysis, TCR beta V- and J-gene trimming showed a link to a missense DCLRE1C variant.

A word on this clone: The antigen is unknown.

The PCR ran on 60 Vbeta and 13 Jbeta primers. The assay was immunoSEQ multiplex PCR, and TCRdb's table has in-frame clones only and misses some. The sample lists about 160,000 clones, approximately 84% occurring once. Germline CDR1 and CDR2: SGHTS and YDEGEE. The CDR3 sequence is 14 residues long. Between the trimmed V and J ends, which lost 2 bases and 10 bases, there was a span of 13 bases. The genes are TRBV5-8 and TRBJ1-6; perhaps TRBD1 as D (6 bases). This clonotype was sampled from a young man in good health and CMV-seropositive. The sample comprised PBMCs. This chain's CDR3 is CASSFQGQGSPLHF. CDR3 DNA: TGTGCCAGCAGCTTCCAGGGGCAAGGGTCACCCCTCCACTTT.